Below are 8 T cell receptor beta chains sequenced from a single sample in a study of blood T cells in healthy people across ages. PCR was performed a second time for about 7 to 11 cycles using a sample-barcoded 5' primer and a J-beta primer mix. From the 5' RACE reads, TCRdb called clonotypes with MiXCR, one entry per CDR3 protein. The data show 1 million or so distinct CDR3 sequences, approximately 26% seen once. These data are also associated with another study on T cells of mothers and their children.

The sequenced sample was blood. Receptors originate from a girl aged 2 to 9 in good health.

This rearrangement joins TRBV19 to TRBJ1-4; no firm D call. The germline gives CDR1 LNHDA, CDR2 SQIVND (reference sequence). The CDR3 has 14 residues. V gave up 7 bases and J gave up 0 bases, with 9 bases separating them. The CDR3 region has the DNA TGTGCCAGTATGGGGATTGCAACTAATGAAAAACTGTTTTTT. This codes for CASMGIATNEKLFF. Variable domain in full (rest from reference TRBV19 and TRBJ1-4): DGGITQSPKYLFRKEGQNVTLSCEQNLNHDAMYWYRQDPGQGLRLIYYSQIVNDFQKGDIAEGYSVSREKKESFPLTVTSAQKNPTAFYLCASMGIATNEKLFFGSGTQLSVL.

The chain employs TRBV29-1 and TRBJ2-5; TRBD1 might be the D (5 bases). CDR3 size: 13 residues. V lost 0 bases to trimming and J lost 7 bases, with 12 bases between them. CDR1 and CDR2 from the germline V gene are SQVTM and ANQGSEA. The CDR3 spells CSVEDSYQGTQYF. The CDR3 region has the DNA TGCAGCGTTGAAGACAGCTACCAGGGGACCCAGTACTTC.

This clonotype came up once. This chain links TRBV6-1 with TRBJ2-5; TRBD2 aligns across 10 bases. This CDR3 spans 18 amino acids. Germline trimming cut 2 bases from V and 4 bases from J; bases unmatched to any gene: 13. CDR1 MNHNS and CDR2 SASEGT come from the germline V gene. The CDR3 coding sequence is TGTGCCAGCAGTGAAAATTTTGCTAGCGGGGGTTTCCGAGAGACCCAGTACTTC. Its translation: CASSENFASGGFRETQYF.

In DNA form, the CDR3 reads TGCAGTGCTAGAGATCCTAGGAGGGAACGGGATTCACCCCTCCACTTT. Its protein product is CSARDPRRERDSPLHF. V usage is TRBV20-1 and J usage is TRBJ1-6; D call uncertain. Germline CDR1 reads DFQATT; CDR2 reads SNEGSKA (reference sequence). Trimming took 0 bases from V and 8 from J, leaving 17 bases between them. The CDR3 totals 16 residues.

The rearrangement links TRBV6-4 to TRBJ2-1, with TRBD2 matching 7 bases. CDR3 size: 12 residues. The junction had 9 bases not matched to a gene; V was cut back by 9 bases and J by 10 bases. In germline, CDR1 is MRHNA, CDR2 SNTAGT. CDR3 region: CARGGISKEQFF. The CDR3 nucleotides are TGTGCCAGGGGGGGGATTTCGAAAGAGCAGTTCTTC.

This clonotype was counted only a few times. At one end, the junction sequence differs from germline, possibly due to a read error. This chain joins TRBV7-6 and TRBJ2-3, with 10 bases matching TRBD2. CDR3 length equals 15 residues. CDR1 is SGHVS, CDR2 FNYEAQ, per germline. The CDR3 DNA is TGTGCCAGCAGCTTTGGGACTAGCGTCCCAGATACACAGTATTTT. It codes for CASSFGTSVPDTQYF.

This clonotype showed up many times. V gene TRBV29-1 combines with J gene TRBJ2-7; D is perhaps TRBD2 (7 bases). Germline V lookup: CDR1 SQVTM, CDR2 ANQGSEA. This CDR3 comprises 12 residues. Deletions cut 7 bases from V and 3 bases from J, with 13 bases between. The CDR3 coding sequence is TGCAGCGCAAAGGGGGGGAACTACGAGCAGTACTTC. Amino acid sequence: CSAKGGNYEQYF.

The sample holds a few counts of this clonotype. This rearrangement joins TRBV11-2 to TRBJ2-6; D is possibly TRBD1 (6 bases). Germline CDR1 reads SGHAT; CDR2 reads FQNNGV. V gave up 5 bases and J gave up 0 bases, with 17 bases separating them. The CDR3 is 18 residues long. The CDR3 nucleotides are TGTGCCAGCAGCGGGAGACAGGTCGACACCTCTGGGGCCAACGTCCTGACTTTC. Encoded protein: CASSGRQVDTSGANVLTF.